The 32 T cell receptor beta chains in this list originate from one sample, sequenced in a study of cytotoxic CD8 clonotypes in ibrutinib-treated CLL (dated by TCRdb to the early 2020s). Libraries were prepared through the immunoSEQ multiplex PCR assay. The table comes from immuneACCESS by way of TCRdb, which keeps in-frame sequences with V and J called. Part of the clones is missing from these tables; in studies checked, under half for an unresolved V gene and the rest for unknown reasons. This sample gives fewer than 35,000 clones in total; approximately 54% of them show up just once. The ten largest make up around 5.1% of the sample. The source was PBMCs, collected before ibrutinib treatment. These receptors came from a human donor with chronic lymphocytic leukemia.

This chain connects TRBV5-6 to TRBJ1-2, with D tentatively TRBD1 (6 bases). V was cut by 7 bases and J by 6 bases, with 28 bases left in between. Germline V gene data show CDR1 as SGHDT and CDR2 as YYEEEE. The CDR3 has 17 amino acids. CDR3: CASGLLLTGLGLDGYTF. CDR3 DNA: TGTGCCAGCGGTTTACTTCTTACAGGGCTTGGTTTGGATGGCTACACCTTC.

The table lists this clone with a count of one. The V call is TRBV5-1, the J call TRBJ2-3; the match to TRBD2 covers 11 bases. This CDR3 has 15 residues. With V trimmed by 4 bases and J by 7 bases, 8 bases remained unmatched. Germline V gene sequence: CDR1 SGHRS, CDR2 YFSETQ. The CDR3 is CASSPIAGGSYTQYF. The CDR3 nucleotides are TGCGCCAGCAGCCCGATAGCGGGAGGGAGCTATACGCAGTATTTT.

V and J are TRBV9 and TRBJ1-2; the match to TRBD1 covers 7 bases. CDR1 and CDR2 from the germline V gene are SGDLS and YYNGEE. This CDR3 region has 15 residues. The V gene end was trimmed by 6 bases and the J gene end by 4 bases; junction bases not matched to a gene: 12. The CDR3 protein is CASTSLVTGTYGYTF. CDR3 in DNA: TGTGCCAGCACCTCCCTTGTGACAGGGACCTATGGCTACACCTTC.

V gene TRBV29-1 combines with J gene TRBJ2-2; 7 positions match TRBD2. J was trimmed by 0 bases and V by 6 bases; bases with no gene match: 7. The germline gives CDR1 SQVTM, CDR2 ANQGSEA. The CDR3 spans 15 residues. DNA of the CDR3: TGCAGCGTCCTGACGGGAGGTTCGAACACCGGGGAGCTGTTTTTT. Protein product: CSVLTGGSNTGELFF.

This clone has just one count. The rearrangement joins TRBV5-1 to TRBJ1-1; D gene uncertain. The germline V gene encodes CDR1 SGHRS and CDR2 YFSETQ. This CDR3 is built from 15 residues. The V end lost 4 bases, the J end lost 1 base, and 14 bases lay between the germline ends. CDR3 residues: CASSQNGLPNTEAFF. For the CDR3, the DNA is TGCGCCAGCAGCCAAAACGGACTGCCGAACACTGAAGCTTTCTTT.

A few counts support this clone. The gene calls are TRBV5-1 and TRBJ1-4, with 7 bases fitting TRBD1. After removal of 0 bases from V and 8 bases from J, the junction contained 7 bases not matched to a gene. The CDR3 runs to 15 residues. Germline lookup yields CDR1 SGHRS and CDR2 YFSETQ. The CDR3 DNA is TGCGCCAGCAGCTTGGCCTCAGGGGGAAGCGAAAAACTGTTTTTT. Protein sequence: CASSLASGGSEKLFF.

This clone was seen a handful of times. This sequence joins TRBV19 and TRBJ1-4; D perhaps matches TRBD1 (5 bases). This CDR3 is 14 amino acids long. V was clipped by 3 bases and J by 7 bases, with 12 bases between them. Germline CDR1 LNHDA, CDR2 SQIVND (reference sequence). CDR3 in amino acids: CASSIEQGSEKLFF. The DNA of the CDR3 is TGTGCCAGTAGTATTGAGCAGGGAAGTGAAAAACTGTTTTTT. The full variable domain, completed using reference TRBV19 and TRBJ1-4, is DGGITQSPKYLFRKEGQNVTLSCEQNLNHDAMYWYRQDPGQGLRLIYYSQIVNDFQKGDIAEGYSVSREKKESFPLTVTSAQKNPTAFYLCASSIEQGSEKLFFGSGTQLSVL.

This clone was found a few times. The V call is TRBV2, the J call TRBJ2-2; D is unclear. Trimming removed 5 bases at V and 7 bases at J, with 11 bases between. The CDR3 spans 13 residues. The germline gives CDR1 SNHLY, CDR2 FYNNEI. CDR3 protein: CASSLRGGGELFF. CDR3 nucleotide sequence: TGTGCCAGCAGTCTACGTGGTGGCGGGGAGCTGTTTTTT. Supplemented by reference TRBV2 and TRBJ2-2, the full variable domain reads EPEVTQTPSHQVTQMGQEVILRCVPISNHLYFYWYRQILGQKVEFLVSFYNNEISEKSEIFDDQFSVERPDGSNFTLKIRSTKLEDSAMYFCASSLRGGGELFFGEGSRLTVL.

This clone has a single count. This rearrangement joins TRBV29-1 to TRBJ2-3; no firm D call. CDR1 and CDR2 (germline): SQVTM, ANQGSEA. CDR3 length equals 10 residues. Trimming shortened V by 7 bases and J by 7 bases, and 9 bases separated the two germline ends. CDR3 DNA sequence: TGCAGCGCTATACAACATACGCAGTATTTT. It specifies CSAIQHTQYF.

The gene calls are TRBV6-5 and TRBJ2-7; tentatively, D is TRBD1 or TRBD2 (6 bases each). V was clipped by 4 bases and J by 6 bases, with 10 bases between them. In germline, CDR1 is MNHEY, CDR2 SVGAGI. This CDR3 is 12 amino acids long. The CDR3, as DNA: TGTGCCAGCAGTTTCGGGGGCCGCGAGCAGTACTTC. This sequence encodes CASSFGGREQYF.

The gene calls are TRBV7-2 and TRBJ2-1, with 7 bases fitting TRBD1. The CDR3 sequence is 15 residues long. Germline-derived CDR1 and CDR2 are SGHTA and FQGNSA. V gave up 6 bases and J gave up 2 bases; unmatched junction bases: 7. CDR3 nucleotides: TGTGCCAGCAGGCAGACAGGGATCACCTACAATGAGCAGTTCTTC. Its protein product is CASRQTGITYNEQFF.

The J gene is TRBJ2-3, the V gene TRBV7-9, with 7 bases identical to TRBD2. V trimming: 1 base; J trimming: 2 bases; junction bases outside the gene matches: 6. The CDR3 loop spans 16 amino acids. Germline CDR1 SEHNR, CDR2 FQNEAQ (reference sequence). The CDR3 protein is CASSLGARGDTDTQYF. The CDR3 coding sequence is TGTGCCAGCAGCTTAGGGGCTCGGGGGGACACAGATACGCAGTATTTT. The variable domain in full, with the rest retrieved from reference TRBV7-9 and TRBJ2-3, is DTGVSQNPRHKITKRGQNVTFRCDPISEHNRLYWYRQTLGQGPEFLTYFQNEAQLEKSRLLSDRFSAERPKGSFSTLEIQRTEQGDSAMYLCASSLGARGDTDTQYFGPGTRLTVL.

The chain joins TRBV4-1 to TRBJ2-3, with TRBD2 as a possible D gene (6 bases). Germline V gene sequence: CDR1 MGHRA, CDR2 YSYEKL. V gave up 0 bases and J gave up 2 bases, with 15 bases separating them. This CDR3 is built from 17 residues. The CDR3 sequence is CASSQEGGWGSTDTQYF. The CDR3 region has the DNA TGCGCCAGCAGCCAAGAGGGGGGATGGGGATCCACAGATACGCAGTATTTT.

This chain joins TRBV28 and TRBJ2-5, with D possibly being TRBD1 (6 bases). V lost 2 bases to trimming and J lost 4 bases, with 14 bases between them. This CDR3 is 15 amino acids long. Germline assignment: CDR1 MDHEN and CDR2 SYDVKM. CDR3 residues: CASSLKTGWGETQYF. The CDR3 nucleotides are TGTGCCAGCAGTTTAAAGACAGGATGGGGAGAGACCCAGTACTTC.

The genes are TRBV28 and TRBJ1-2; 8 bases line up with TRBD1. The CDR3 spans 14 residues. J was trimmed by 6 bases and V by 9 bases; bases with no gene match: 12. The germline CDR1 and CDR2 sequences are MDHEN and SYDVKM. The CDR3 DNA follows: TGTGCCAGTGACTGGACAGGGCGGAAGAATGGCTACACCTTC. Its protein is CASDWTGRKNGYTF.

This clone is classed as medium-sized. CDR3 amino acids: CASAPRRSYEQYF. The CDR3 nucleotides are TGTGCCAGCGCCCCCAGGCGATCCTACGAGCAGTACTTC. The chain carries TRBV18 and TRBJ2-7; D unclear. The V gene lost 8 bases and the J gene lost 1 base, with 12 bases spanning the gap. Germline V gene data show CDR1 as KGHSH and CDR2 as LQKENI. This CDR3 contains 13 residues.

The chain carries TRBV2 and TRBJ2-7, with 11 bases that match TRBD1. Germline V gene data show CDR1 as SNHLY and CDR2 as FYNNEI. The J segment lost 13 bases and the V segment lost 6 bases, leaving 8 bases of the junction unmatched. The CDR3 extends over 12 amino acids. The CDR3 loop reads CASRGTGGPFYF. The CDR3 DNA is TGTGCCAGCAGAGGGACAGGGGGACCTTTCTACTTC. Together with reference TRBV2 and TRBJ2-7, the CDR3 gives the full variable domain: EPEVTQTPSHQVTQMGQEVILRCVPISNHLYFYWYRQILGQKVEFLVSFYNNEISEKSEIFDDQFSVERPDGSNFTLKIRSTKLEDSAMYFCASRGTGGPFYFGPGTRLTVT.

This rearrangement joins TRBV18 to TRBJ2-1; D is unresolved. The CDR3 has 13 residues. Germline V gene sequence: CDR1 KGHSH, CDR2 LQKENI. V gave up 0 bases and J gave up 7 bases, with 7 bases separating them. The CDR3 sequence: CASSPPNRNEQFF. CDR3 DNA: TGTGCCAGCTCACCACCAAACCGGAATGAGCAGTTCTTC.

The CDR3 bases are TGTGCCAGCAGTCCCTACCTTAACGCCGTCTATGGCTACACCTTC. Translated, it gives CASSPYLNAVYGYTF. The chain recombines TRBV27 with TRBJ1-2; D not certain. From germline, CDR1 is MNHEY and CDR2 SMNVEV (reference sequence). Deletions cut 5 bases from V and 4 bases from J, with 17 bases between. This CDR3 spans 15 amino acids.

The CDR3 reads CASSLARGPFTDTQYF. CDR3 nucleotide sequence: TGTGCCAGCAGCTTGGCGCGGGGGCCCTTCACAGATACGCAGTATTTT. V is TRBV5-8 and J is TRBJ2-3; perhaps TRBD2 as D (7 bases). Trimming stripped 0 bases from V and 2 bases from J, with 13 bases between. The CDR3 has 16 residues. The germline CDR1 and CDR2 sequences are SGHTS and YDEGEE.

This clone was seen only a few times. In DNA form, the CDR3 reads TGTGCCAGCAGTTTCGGCAGGACCGGCTATGGCTACACCTTC. Translating it yields CASSFGRTGYGYTF. The chain links TRBV28 to TRBJ1-2; D unresolved. Germline CDR1 MDHEN, CDR2 SYDVKM. Trimming removed 3 bases from V and 4 bases from J, with 12 bases in between. This CDR3 region has 14 residues.

J is TRBJ2-5 and V is TRBV20-1; 12 bases map to TRBD2. CDR1 DFQATT and CDR2 SNEGSKA come from the germline V gene (reference sequence). Trimming removed 5 bases from V and 10 bases from J; junction bases left unmatched: 2. This CDR3 contains 11 residues. This CDR3 reads CSAQLAGGQYF. The CDR3 DNA reads as TGCAGTGCTCAACTAGCGGGAGGCCAGTACTTC.

The V and J genes are TRBV11-2 and TRBJ1-3, with D hard to call. This CDR3 has 16 amino acids. Trimming cost V 2 bases and J 2 bases, with 13 bases left between them. From germline, CDR1 is SGHAT and CDR2 FQNNGV. The CDR3 protein is CASSLSAGNAGNTIYF. The CDR3, as DNA: TGTGCCAGCAGCTTATCGGCGGGCAATGCTGGAAACACCATATATTTT.

The J gene is TRBJ2-7, the V gene TRBV7-9; 8 nucleotides line up with TRBD1. The CDR3 is 12 residues long. CDR1 is SEHNR, CDR2 FQNEAQ, per germline (reference sequence). V shed 5 bases, J shed 6 bases, and the junction held 3 bases outside the gene matches. The CDR3 loop reads CASSVTGVEQYF. The CDR3 DNA reads TGTGCCAGCAGCGTGACAGGGGTCGAGCAGTACTTC.

The chain recombines TRBV4-1 with TRBJ1-2; no firm D call. The CDR3 is 15 residues long. Trimming shortened V by 1 base and J by 4 bases, and 13 bases separated the two germline ends. CDR1 and CDR2 from the germline V gene are MGHRA and YSYEKL. Here the CDR3 DNA reads TGCGCCAGCAGCCAAGTACCGACAAGTTCCTATGGCTACACCTTC. Translated: CASSQVPTSSYGYTF.

V is TRBV7-9 and J is TRBJ1-1, with TRBD1 as a possible D gene (6 bases). V was trimmed by 4 bases and J by 4 bases, leaving 13 bases between them. CDR3 length equals 14 residues. CDR1 is SEHNR and CDR2 is FQNEAQ in the germline V gene (reference sequence). CDR3 in amino acids: CASSSGHLLTEAFF. CDR3 nucleotides: TGTGCCAGCAGCTCGGGACATCTACTCACTGAAGCTTTCTTT.

V gene TRBV18 combines with J gene TRBJ2-5; no firm D call. The germline gives CDR1 KGHSH, CDR2 LQKENI. The length of the CDR3 is 14 residues. Trimming pared 2 bases from V and 5 bases from J, leaving 12 bases between. CDR3 region: CASSPAIVWETQYF. The CDR3 region has the DNA TGTGCCAGCTCACCAGCAATAGTTTGGGAGACCCAGTACTTC.

This clone was observed a handful of times. The J gene is TRBJ2-6, the V gene TRBV9; the D is unclear. The CDR3 spans 17 residues. Germline V gene lookup returns CDR1 SGDLS and CDR2 YYNGEE. V was shortened by 4 bases and J by 4 bases, with 18 bases between the two germline ends. This CDR3 reads CASSPLGRARGANVLTF. DNA for the CDR3: TGTGCCAGCAGCCCCCTCGGAAGAGCGAGAGGGGCCAACGTCCTGACTTTC.

Turning to this clone: One end of the junction does not line up with germline, which may come from a read error. V and J are TRBV19 and TRBJ1-2; tentatively, D is TRBD1 (5 bases). Germline V gives CDR1 LNHDA, CDR2 SQIVND (reference sequence). There are 11 residues in the CDR3. The CDR3 region is CASSMGPVPFF. The CDR3, as DNA: TGTGCCAGTAGTATGGGACCAGTTCCCTTCTTC.

The chain links TRBV7-2 to TRBJ2-1; possibly TRBD2 for D (5 bases). The V gene's germline CDR1 is SGHTA and CDR2 FQGNSA. V lost 2 bases, J lost 5 bases, and 16 bases lay in between. The CDR3 loop spans 16 amino acids. This CDR3 is CASSLLGGRTDNEQFF. The CDR3 coding sequence is TGTGCCAGCAGCTTATTAGGTGGGAGAACGGACAATGAGCAGTTCTTC.

CDR3: CASSQESYNEQFF. The CDR3 DNA reads TGCGCCAGCAGCCAAGAAAGTTACAATGAGCAGTTCTTC. The rearrangement joins TRBV4-1 to TRBJ2-1; D is unclear. V was shortened by 0 bases and J by 4 bases, with 4 bases between the two germline ends. The CDR3 runs to 13 residues. The germline CDR1 and CDR2 sequences are MGHRA and YSYEKL.

This clone was detected a few times. This sequence joins TRBV7-9 and TRBJ2-3, with D unclear. This CDR3 has 12 amino acids. Germline V gene data show CDR1 as SEHNR and CDR2 as FQNEAQ (reference sequence). Trimming left V 1 base short and J 4 bases short, with 3 bases between. The CDR3 DNA is TGTGCCAGCAGCTTAGTCGCAGATACGCAGTATTTT. Protein sequence: CASSLVADTQYF.